Shown below are 21 T cell receptor beta chains from a single sample sequenced in a study of T cell responses to AZD1222 COVID-19 vaccine (dated by TCRdb to about 2021). Library prep was done by the immunoSEQ multiplex PCR assay. The table comes from immuneACCESS by way of TCRdb, which keeps in-frame sequences with V and J called. Part of the clones is missing from these tables; in studies checked, under half for an unresolved V gene and the rest for unknown reasons. In all, the sample holds roughly 130,000 clones, and roughly 85% of those were seen once. The ten largest account for roughly 20% of the sample. The sample's time point label is to be understood as: baseline before first vaccination. The treatment or condition label, read with the paper, signifies: meningococcal conjugate vaccine given as trial control. The specimen comprised peripheral blood, sampled on day 0 of MenACWY control vaccination. The source is an adult in good health.

V and J are TRBV5-1 and TRBJ1-1; D is uncertain. Trimming pared 4 bases from V and 1 base from J, leaving 14 bases between. There are 15 residues in the CDR3. CDR1 and CDR2 (germline): SGHRS, YFSETQ. CDR3 DNA sequence: TGCGCCAGCAGCCCGGAAAGGGTCGGGAACACTGAAGCTTTCTTT. It yields the protein CASSPERVGNTEAFF.

J is TRBJ2-2 and V is TRBV5-1, with 16 positions matching TRBD2. Germline assignment: CDR1 SGHRS and CDR2 YFSETQ. The CDR3 consists of 18 residues. J was trimmed by 4 bases and V by 5 bases; bases with no gene match: 8. The CDR3 spells CASRPMGLAGGATGELFF. In DNA, the CDR3 is TGCGCCAGCAGACCCATGGGACTAGCGGGAGGGGCCACCGGGGAGCTGTTTTTT.

The chain joins TRBV4-2 to TRBJ2-7; 7 nucleotides agree with TRBD2. Trimming took 0 bases from V and 4 from J; bases not matched to a gene: 12. The CDR3 runs to 17 residues. CDR1 and CDR2 (germline): LGHNA, YNFKEQ. The CDR3 is CASSQEASGGVFYEQYF. CDR3 DNA sequence: TGTGCCAGCAGCCAAGAGGCTAGCGGAGGGGTTTTTTACGAGCAGTACTTC.

This clone has more than one count but fewer than ten. This chain uses TRBV15 with TRBJ1-3; D is undetermined. Trimming left V 1 base short and J 1 base short, with 5 bases between. This CDR3 has 14 residues. CDR1 is LNHNV and CDR2 is YYDKDF in the germline V gene (reference sequence). The CDR3 coding sequence is TGTGCCACCAGCAGAGGTCGGTCTGGAAACACCATATATTTT. It yields the protein CATSRGRSGNTIYF.

V gene TRBV5-6 combines with J gene TRBJ2-1, with D possibly being TRBD1 (6 bases). Trimming pared 7 bases from V and 3 bases from J, leaving 17 bases between. Germline assignment: CDR1 SGHDT and CDR2 YYEEEE. This CDR3 has 15 residues. The CDR3 sequence: CASSQPGANYNEQFF. CDR3 DNA: TGTGCCAGCTCCCAACCAGGGGCTAACTACAATGAGCAGTTCTTC.

The chain has TRBV7-3 and TRBJ2-3, with D hard to call. The CDR3 consists of 15 residues. CDR1 is SGHTA and CDR2 is FQGTGA in the germline V gene. Trimming shortened V by 3 bases and J by 1 base, and 11 bases separated the two germline ends. CDR3 bases: TGTGCCAGCAGCTTTATTCCCACCGGCACAGATACGCAGTATTTT. Protein product: CASSFIPTGTDTQYF. Combining the CDR3 with reference TRBV7-3 and TRBJ2-3 gives the whole variable domain GAGVSQTPSNKVTEKGKYVELRCDPISGHTALYWYRQSLGQGPEFLIYFQGTGAADDSGLPNDRFFAVRPEGSVSTLKIQRTERGDSAVYLCASSFIPTGTDTQYFGPGTRLTVL.

The J gene is TRBJ2-1, the V gene TRBV4-2, with 8 positions matching TRBD2. The V gene end was trimmed by 4 bases and the J gene end by 6 bases; junction bases not matched to a gene: 8. The germline gives CDR1 LGHNA, CDR2 YNFKEQ. The CDR3 is 15 amino acids. DNA for the CDR3: TGTGCCAGCAGCCTCAGAAGCGGGAGTGGCAATGAGCAGTTCTTC. Protein product: CASSLRSGSGNEQFF.

The gene calls are TRBV30 and TRBJ1-5; D remains ambiguous. Per the germline V gene, CDR1 is GTSNPN and CDR2 is SVGIG (reference sequence). The CDR3 runs 14 residues. V was cut by 0 bases and J by 4 bases, with 10 bases left in between. The CDR3 DNA sequence: TGTGCCTGGAGTGTCTGGACGTCTAATCAGCCCCAGCATTTT. Amino acid sequence: CAWSVWTSNQPQHF.

This sequence joins TRBV6-5 and TRBJ2-5; D is uncertain. Germline V CDR1 and CDR2: MNHEY, SVGAGI. CDR3 length: 13 residues. With 4 bases removed from V and 4 bases from J, the gap between germline ends came to 10 bases. The CDR3, as DNA: TGTGCCAGCAGTTTCCTCATGGGAGAGACCCAGTACTTC. Translating it yields CASSFLMGETQYF.

This rearrangement joins TRBV2 to TRBJ1-6, with TRBD1 matching over 8 bases. The CDR3 has 17 residues. The germline gives CDR1 SNHLY, CDR2 FYNNEI. Losses at the gene ends were 3 bases for V and 4 bases for J; bases not matched to a gene: 8. The CDR3 DNA reads TGTGCCAGCAGTGAGCTGCCGGGGACAGGATATAATTCACCCCTCCACTTT. This encodes CASSELPGTGYNSPLHF.

The chain combines TRBV27 with TRBJ1-2; TRBD1 is a possible D gene (5 bases). This CDR3 is 14 amino acids long. Trimming took off 4 bases at V and 4 bases at J, with 13 bases between the two ends. The V gene's germline CDR1 is MNHEY and CDR2 SMNVEV (reference sequence). CDR3 in amino acids: CASSSTDGGYGYTF. For the CDR3, the DNA is TGTGCCAGCAGTTCGACAGACGGGGGCTATGGCTACACCTTC.

The chain employs TRBV5-1 and TRBJ1-1; D call uncertain. The ends were cut back, 3 bases at V and 1 base at J, with 10 bases in the middle. This CDR3 spans 14 amino acids. Germline V lookup: CDR1 SGHRS, CDR2 YFSETQ. The CDR3 DNA follows: TGCGCCAGCAGCTCTTTTAGCTCGAACACTGAAGCTTTCTTT. Translated: CASSSFSSNTEAFF.

This clone was seen a single time. In DNA, the CDR3 is TGCGCCAGCAGCTTGGCGAGGGAGACCCAGTACTTC. It encodes CASSLARETQYF. The gene calls are TRBV5-1 and TRBJ2-5, with D unresolved. The CDR3 runs 12 residues. CDR1 is SGHRS and CDR2 is YFSETQ in the germline V gene. The germline V and J ends were trimmed by 0 bases and 5 bases, with 5 bases remaining between them.

This chain uses TRBV12-3 or TRBV12-4 with TRBJ2-7; TRBD2 is a possible D gene (6 bases). This CDR3 comprises 13 residues. The V end was cut by 6 bases, the J end by 6 bases, with 15 bases between. CDR3 region: CASRRLLAGEQYF. DNA of the CDR3: TGTGCCAGCAGGCGACTACTAGCTGGCGAGCAGTACTTC.

The gene calls are TRBV5-1 and TRBJ2-3; 7 nucleotides agree with TRBD2. This CDR3 is 15 amino acids long. Germline V gene lookup returns CDR1 SGHRS and CDR2 YFSETQ. With 5 bases clipped from V and 4 bases from J, the junction kept 10 bases outside the gene matches. CDR3 loop: CASRPGGGLADTQYF. In DNA form, the CDR3 reads TGCGCCAGCAGACCCGGCGGGGGTCTTGCAGATACGCAGTATTTT.

Notes on this clone: Other DNA variants within this sample encode the same CDR3. This chain links TRBV7-9 with TRBJ1-2; no clear D. The germline V gene encodes CDR1 SEHNR and CDR2 FQNEAQ (reference sequence). Deletions cut 3 bases from V and 0 bases from J, with 2 bases between. The length of the CDR3 is 12 residues. For the CDR3, the DNA is TGTGCCAGCAGCTTGTCTAACTATGGCTACACCTTC. Amino acid sequence: CASSLSNYGYTF.

The genes are TRBV2 and TRBJ1-5; D not certain. The CDR3 is 14 residues long. The V end was cut by 4 bases, the J end by 4 bases, with 11 bases between. Germline CDR1 reads SNHLY; CDR2 reads FYNNEI. The CDR3 sequence is CASSGIQPNQPQHF. CDR3 coding DNA: TGTGCCAGCAGTGGGATACAGCCAAATCAGCCCCAGCATTTT.

This clone turned up a few times. CDR3 sequence reads: CASSYWTGGTEAFF. CDR3 sequence (DNA): TGTGCCAGCAGTTATTGGACAGGGGGCACTGAAGCTTTCTTT. This chain joins TRBV6-5 and TRBJ1-1, with 10 positions matching TRBD1. The CDR3 runs 14 residues. Germline V CDR1 and CDR2: MNHEY, SVGAGI. J lost 4 bases, V lost 3 bases, and 2 bases had no gene match.

The chain has TRBV7-6 and TRBJ1-5, with D possibly being TRBD1 (5 bases). The CDR3 contains 13 residues. Germline V gene data show CDR1 as SGHVS and CDR2 as FNYEAQ. Trimming pared 5 bases from V and 5 bases from J, leaving 10 bases between. The CDR3 DNA follows: TGTGCCAGCAGCGGTACCAGGGATCAGCCCCAGCATTTT. The encoded protein is CASSGTRDQPQHF.

The genes are TRBV24-1 and TRBJ2-3; 10 bases are a match to TRBD1. The CDR3 is 16 amino acids. Germline V gives CDR1 KGHDR, CDR2 SFDVKD. After removal of 4 bases from V and 8 bases from J, the junction contained 11 bases not matched to a gene. The CDR3 sequence: CATSDFGTGVRGTQYF. The CDR3, as DNA: TGTGCCACCAGTGACTTCGGGACAGGGGTTCGTGGTACGCAGTATTTT.

The chain has TRBV9 and TRBJ2-7; 15 nucleotides match TRBD2. Germline trimming cut 0 bases from V and 5 bases from J; bases unmatched to any gene: 6. CDR3 length: 17 residues. Germline CDR1 is SGDLS and CDR2 is YYNGEE. In nucleotides, the CDR3 is TGTGCCAGCAGCGTAGGTGGACTAGCGGGAGGGTTCGACGAGCAGTACTTC. Translation gives CASSVGGLAGGFDEQYF.